This T cell receptor (beta chain) is from a study of T-cell reconstitution after alpha-beta-depleted transplantation in children. V gave up 2 bases and J gave up 10 bases, with 15 bases separating them. The CDR3 has 13 residues. Germline lookup yields CDR1 DFQATT and CDR2 SNEGSKA (reference sequence). Unique molecular identifiers were incorporated when the TCRbeta library was constructed. TCRdb reprocessed the PCR reads via MiXCR and lists one record per CDR3 protein. This sample has nearly 400,000 distinct CDR3 sequences, with around 20% found just once. The sample here was PBMCs from the stem cell graft donor, taken from the stem cell graft. This receptor was obtained from a human donor who donated a stem cell graft to a child with acute myeloid leukemia. The chain carries TRBV20-1 and TRBJ2-1; D is undetermined. The CDR3 nucleotides read TGCAGTGCTAGATTGTTGTTAGAGACAGAGCAGTTCTTC. Encoded protein: CSARLLLETEQFF.